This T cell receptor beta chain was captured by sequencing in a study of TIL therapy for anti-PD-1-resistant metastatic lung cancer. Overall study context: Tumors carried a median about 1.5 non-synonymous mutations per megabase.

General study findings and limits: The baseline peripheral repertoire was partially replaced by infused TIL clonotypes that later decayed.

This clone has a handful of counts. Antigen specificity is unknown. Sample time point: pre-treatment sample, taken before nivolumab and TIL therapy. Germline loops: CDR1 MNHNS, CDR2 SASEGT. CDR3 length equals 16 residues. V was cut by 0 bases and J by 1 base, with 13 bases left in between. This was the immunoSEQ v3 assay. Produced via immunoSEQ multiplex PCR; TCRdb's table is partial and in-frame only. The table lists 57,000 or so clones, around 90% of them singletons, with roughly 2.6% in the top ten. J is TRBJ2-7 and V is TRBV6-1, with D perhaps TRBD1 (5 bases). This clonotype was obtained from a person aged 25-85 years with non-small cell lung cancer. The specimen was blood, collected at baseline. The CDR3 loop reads CASSEAVGTGSYEQYF. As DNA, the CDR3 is TGTGCCAGCAGTGAAGCGGTTGGTACAGGATCCTACGAGCAGTACTTC.